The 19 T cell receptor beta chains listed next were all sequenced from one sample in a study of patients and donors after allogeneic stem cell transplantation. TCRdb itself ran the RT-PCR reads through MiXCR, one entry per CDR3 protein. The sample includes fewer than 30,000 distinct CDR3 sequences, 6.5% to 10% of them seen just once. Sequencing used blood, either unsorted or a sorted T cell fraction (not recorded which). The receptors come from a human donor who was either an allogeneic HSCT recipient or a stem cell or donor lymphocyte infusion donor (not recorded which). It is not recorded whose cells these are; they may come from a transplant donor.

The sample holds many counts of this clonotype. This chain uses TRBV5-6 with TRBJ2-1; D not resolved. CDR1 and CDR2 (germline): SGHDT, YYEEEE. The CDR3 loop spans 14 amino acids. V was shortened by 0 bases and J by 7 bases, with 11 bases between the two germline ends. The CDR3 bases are TGTGCCAGCAGCTTGGGGACCACTTTAAATGAGCAGTTCTTC. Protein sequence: CASSLGTTLNEQFF.

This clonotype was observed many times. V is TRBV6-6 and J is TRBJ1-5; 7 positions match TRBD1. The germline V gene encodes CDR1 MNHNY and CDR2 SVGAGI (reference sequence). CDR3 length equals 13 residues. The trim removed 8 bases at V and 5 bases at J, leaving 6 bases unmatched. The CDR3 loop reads CASGTVGDQPQHF. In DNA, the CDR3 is TGTGCCAGCGGGACAGTAGGGGATCAGCCCCAGCATTTT.

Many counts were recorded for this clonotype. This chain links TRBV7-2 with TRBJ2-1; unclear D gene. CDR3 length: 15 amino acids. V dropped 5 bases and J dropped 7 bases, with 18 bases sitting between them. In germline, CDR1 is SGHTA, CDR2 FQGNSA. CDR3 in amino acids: CASSPRASRANEQFF. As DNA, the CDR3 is TGTGCCAGCAGCCCGCGCGCTAGTCGAGCAAATGAGCAGTTCTTC.

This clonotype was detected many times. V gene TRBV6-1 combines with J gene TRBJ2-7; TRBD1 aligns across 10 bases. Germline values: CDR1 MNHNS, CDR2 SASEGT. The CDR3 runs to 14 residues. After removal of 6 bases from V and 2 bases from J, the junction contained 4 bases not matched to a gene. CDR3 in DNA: TGTGCCAGCAGAAGACAGGGGGCAGCCTACGAGCAGTACTTC. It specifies CASRRQGAAYEQYF.

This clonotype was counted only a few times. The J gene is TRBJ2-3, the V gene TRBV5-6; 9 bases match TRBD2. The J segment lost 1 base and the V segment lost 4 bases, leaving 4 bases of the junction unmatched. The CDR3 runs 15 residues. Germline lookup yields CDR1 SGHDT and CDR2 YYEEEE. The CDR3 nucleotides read TGTGCCAGCAGCCCATTAGCGGGGGGCACAGATACGCAGTATTTT. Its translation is CASSPLAGGTDTQYF. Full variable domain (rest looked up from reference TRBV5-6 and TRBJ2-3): DAGVTQSPTHLIKTRGQQVTLRCSPKSGHDTVSWYQQALGQGPQFIFQYYEEEERQRGNFPDRFSGHQFPNYSSELNVNALLLGDSALYLCASSPLAGGTDTQYFGPGTRLTVL.

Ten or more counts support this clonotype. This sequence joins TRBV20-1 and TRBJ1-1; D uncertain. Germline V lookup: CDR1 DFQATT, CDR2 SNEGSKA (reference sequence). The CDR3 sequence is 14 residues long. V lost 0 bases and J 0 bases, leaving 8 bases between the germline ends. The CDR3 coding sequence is TGCAGTGCTAGAGACATCTACATGAACACTGAAGCTTTCTTT. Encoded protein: CSARDIYMNTEAFF.

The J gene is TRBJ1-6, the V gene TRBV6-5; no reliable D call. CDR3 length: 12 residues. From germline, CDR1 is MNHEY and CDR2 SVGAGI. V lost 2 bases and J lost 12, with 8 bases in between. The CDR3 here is CASSYRSLPLHF. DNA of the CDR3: TGTGCCAGCAGTTACAGGAGTTTACCCCTCCACTTT.

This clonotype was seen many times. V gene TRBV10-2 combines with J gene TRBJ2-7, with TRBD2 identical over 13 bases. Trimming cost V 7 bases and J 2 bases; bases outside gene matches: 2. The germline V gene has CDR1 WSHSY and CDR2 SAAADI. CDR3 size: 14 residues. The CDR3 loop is CASKGLAGPYEQYF. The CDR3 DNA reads TGCGCCAGCAAGGGACTAGCGGGGCCCTACGAGCAGTACTTC.

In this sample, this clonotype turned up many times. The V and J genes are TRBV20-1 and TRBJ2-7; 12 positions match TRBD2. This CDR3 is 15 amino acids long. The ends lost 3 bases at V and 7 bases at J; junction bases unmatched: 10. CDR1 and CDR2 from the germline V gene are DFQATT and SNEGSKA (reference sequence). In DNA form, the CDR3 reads TGCAGTGCTAGCCACGCTAGCGGGAGGGCCGGGGAGCAGTACTTC. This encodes CSASHASGRAGEQYF.

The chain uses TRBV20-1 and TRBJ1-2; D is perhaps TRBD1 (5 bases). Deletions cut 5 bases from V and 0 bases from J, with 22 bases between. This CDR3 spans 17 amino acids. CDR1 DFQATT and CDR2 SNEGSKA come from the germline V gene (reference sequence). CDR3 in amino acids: CSAEDKARRGANYGYTF. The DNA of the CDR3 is TGCAGTGCTGAAGACAAAGCCCGAAGGGGAGCTAACTATGGCTACACCTTC.

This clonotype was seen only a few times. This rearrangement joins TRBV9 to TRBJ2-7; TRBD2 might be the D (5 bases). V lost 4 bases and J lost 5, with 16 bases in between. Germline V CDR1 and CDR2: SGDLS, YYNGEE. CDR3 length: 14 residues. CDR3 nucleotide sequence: TGTGCCAGCAGCACCACTCGGGGTTCCCACGAGCAGTACTTC. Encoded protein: CASSTTRGSHEQYF.

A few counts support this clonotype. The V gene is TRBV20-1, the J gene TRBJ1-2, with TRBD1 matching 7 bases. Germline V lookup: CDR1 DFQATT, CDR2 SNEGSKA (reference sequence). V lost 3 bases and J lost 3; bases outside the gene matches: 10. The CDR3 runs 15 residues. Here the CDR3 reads CSARDSRGKDYGYTF. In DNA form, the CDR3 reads TGCAGTGCTAGGGATTCCAGGGGGAAAGACTATGGCTACACCTTC.

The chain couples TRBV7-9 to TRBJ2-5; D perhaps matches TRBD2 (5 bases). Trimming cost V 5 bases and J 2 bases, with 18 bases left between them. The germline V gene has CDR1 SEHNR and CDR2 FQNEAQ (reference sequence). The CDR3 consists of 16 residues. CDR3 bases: TGTGCCAGCAGCCTTGGTCGTCAAGCGGTTCAAGAGACCCAGTACTTC. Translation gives CASSLGRQAVQETQYF.

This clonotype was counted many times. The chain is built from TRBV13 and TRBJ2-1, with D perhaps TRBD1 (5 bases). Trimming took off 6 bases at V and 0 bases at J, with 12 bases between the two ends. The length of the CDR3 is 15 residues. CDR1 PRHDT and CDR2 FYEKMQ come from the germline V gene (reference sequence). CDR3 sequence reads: CASRFYRSSYNEQFF. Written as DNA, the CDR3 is TGTGCCAGCAGATTTTACAGGAGCTCCTACAATGAGCAGTTCTTC.

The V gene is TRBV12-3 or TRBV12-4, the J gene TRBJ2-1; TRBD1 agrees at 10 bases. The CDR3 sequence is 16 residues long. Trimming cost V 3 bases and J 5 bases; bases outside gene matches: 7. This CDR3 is CASSLGRDRGHNEQFF. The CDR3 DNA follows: TGTGCCAGCAGTTTGGGCCGGGACAGGGGCCACAATGAGCAGTTCTTC.

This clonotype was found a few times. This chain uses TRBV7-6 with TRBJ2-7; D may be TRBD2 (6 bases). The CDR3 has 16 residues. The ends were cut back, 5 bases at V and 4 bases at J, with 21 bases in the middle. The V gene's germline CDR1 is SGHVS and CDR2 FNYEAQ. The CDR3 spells CASSTAGDDGRYEQYF. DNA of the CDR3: TGTGCCAGCAGCACCGCGGGCGATGACGGGAGATACGAGCAGTACTTC.

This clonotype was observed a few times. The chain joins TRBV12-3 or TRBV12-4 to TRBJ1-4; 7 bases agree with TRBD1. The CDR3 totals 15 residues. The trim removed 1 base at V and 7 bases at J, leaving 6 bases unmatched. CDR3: CASSLGPRGAEKLFF. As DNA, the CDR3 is TGTGCCAGCAGTTTAGGTCCCAGGGGGGCTGAAAAACTGTTTTTT.

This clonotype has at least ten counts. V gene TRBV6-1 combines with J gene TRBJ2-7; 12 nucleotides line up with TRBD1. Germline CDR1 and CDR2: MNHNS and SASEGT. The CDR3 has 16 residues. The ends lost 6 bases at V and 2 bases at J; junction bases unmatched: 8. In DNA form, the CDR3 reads TGTGCCAGCAGACCTCCGGGACAGGGGGCCACCTACGAGCAGTACTTC. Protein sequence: CASRPPGQGATYEQYF.

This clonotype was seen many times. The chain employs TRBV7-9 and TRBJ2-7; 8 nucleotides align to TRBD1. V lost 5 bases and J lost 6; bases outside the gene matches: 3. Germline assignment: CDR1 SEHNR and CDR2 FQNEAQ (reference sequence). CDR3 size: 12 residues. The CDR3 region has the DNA TGTGCCAGCAGCCTAACAGGGGGCGAGCAGTACTTC. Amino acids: CASSLTGGEQYF.